This TCR beta chain is drawn from a study of prognosis after radiotherapy for stage I lung cancer. The CDR3 length is 16 residues. Germline CDR1 and CDR2: SGHTA and FQGTGA. Trimming cost V 2 bases and J 3 bases; bases outside gene matches: 7. The authors drew 6 to 7.5 milliliters of peripheral blood at each of two time points. Two rounds of multiplex PCR amplified TCR beta CDR3 from genomic DNA. Primers specific to each TRBV and TRBJ gene drove first-round PCR. The second round of PCR employed universal primers. TCRdb re-derived calls from the multiplex PCR reads in MiXCR, one entry per CDR3 protein. The sample carries approximately 30,000 distinct CDR3 sequences, around 29% recorded once. As for this clonotype: This probably arose from a read error, given a far larger clone one base away.

Material: PBMCs, obtained before or after stereotactic body radiation therapy (not recorded which). The source of this sequence is a donor aged 50 or older with non-small cell lung cancer. The chain has TRBV7-3 and TRBJ2-3, with 8 bases that match TRBD2. The CDR3 nucleotides are TGTGCCAGCAGCTTAGGATTGGGCGGGGGGACAGATACGCAGTATTTT. Amino acid sequence: CASSLGLGGGTDTQYF.